Listed below are T cell receptor beta chains from one sample, sequenced in a study of cytomegalovirus exposure and HLA in healthy donors. Libraries were prepared by immunoSEQ multiplex PCR; TCRdb keeps only in-frame clonotypes and omits some of them. Altogether some 130,000 clones are present, more than 70% being singletons, with the ten largest covering over 2.5%. What was sequenced was PBMCs. The source is a middle-aged man in good health and CMV-seronegative. Both conserved end residues are part of each CDR3. A D gene is named only where the DNA matches it firmly. Clone size is shown for a subset of rows, as once, few, many or a class of expanded clone.

len: 15; d_gene: -; abundance: few; v_gene: TRBV4-3; j_gene: TRBJ1-2; CDR3nt: TGCGCCAGCAGCCAAGAGGCAATCAAAAACTATGGCTACACCTTC; CDR3aa: CASSQEAIKNYGYTF
len: 15; d_gene: -; abundance: -; v_gene: TRBV9; j_gene: TRBJ1-4; CDR3nt: TGTGCCAGCAGCGTAGGGGTTATGAGGAATGAAAAACTGTTTTTT; CDR3aa: CASSVGVMRNEKLFF
len: 16; d_gene: TRBD1; abundance: -; v_gene: TRBV13; j_gene: TRBJ2-2; CDR3nt: TGTGCCAGCAGTTCACGGGACAGGGGCCACACCGGGGAGCTGTTTTTT; CDR3aa: CASSSRDRGHTGELFF
len: 13; d_gene: TRBD1; abundance: -; v_gene: TRBV9; j_gene: TRBJ2-7; CDR3nt: TGTGCCAGCAGCGGACAGGGCTCCTACGAGCAGTACTTC; CDR3aa: CASSGQGSYEQYF
len: 15; d_gene: TRBD1; abundance: few; v_gene: TRBV6-1; j_gene: TRBJ1-2; CDR3nt: TGTGCCAGCATCCCCGGGACAGGGAGTTCCTATGGCTACACCTTC; CDR3aa: CASIPGTGSSYGYTF
len: 18; d_gene: -; abundance: -; v_gene: TRBV4-2; j_gene: TRBJ2-1; CDR3nt: TGTGCCAGCAGCCAAGATTGGTACTCTCGCCGGGGTTACAATGAGCAGTTCTTC; CDR3aa: CASSQDWYSRRGYNEQFF
len: 10; d_gene: -; abundance: few; v_gene: TRBV30; j_gene: TRBJ1-2; CDR3nt: TGTGCCTGGGACGGAGATGGCTACACCTTC; CDR3aa: CAWDGDGYTF
len: 16; d_gene: TRBD1; abundance: -; v_gene: TRBV7-8; j_gene: TRBJ1-3; CDR3nt: TGTGCCAGCAGCTTGACAGGGGGGTTCTCTGGAAACACCATATATTTT; CDR3aa: CASSLTGGFSGNTIYF
len: 14; d_gene: TRBD2; abundance: -; v_gene: TRBV2; j_gene: TRBJ2-5; CDR3nt: TGTGCCAGCACCTCGGGACTAGCGGAAGAGACCCAGTACTTC; CDR3aa: CASTSGLAEETQYF
len: 16; d_gene: -; abundance: -; v_gene: TRBV4-3; j_gene: TRBJ1-1; CDR3nt: TGCGCCAGCAGCCAAGATTTAAAGCAGGGATTCACTGAAGCTTTCTTT; CDR3aa: CASSQDLKQGFTEAFF
len: 13; d_gene: TRBD2; abundance: -; v_gene: TRBV11-2; j_gene: TRBJ2-7; CDR3nt: TGTGCCAGCAGCTTGGGGGGGACCTACGAGCAGTACTTC; CDR3aa: CASSLGGTYEQYF